The source of this T cell receptor (beta chain) is a study of blood T cell repertoires in COVID-19. In the study overall: Researchers got acute and convalescent COVID-19 samples from the United States, Italy and Spain. PBMCs, B-cell-depleted T cells, or T cells were the source of the cDNA or gDNA that made up the material.

TCRdb's table, derived via immunoSEQ multiplex PCR, lists solely in-frame clones and lacks some. The sample lists about 400,000 clones, 88% seen once, with around 0.95% in the top ten. Participants reported their clinical history, and cohort assignment relied on those reports. Germline-derived CDR1 and CDR2 are MNHEY and SMNVEV (reference sequence). Trimming shortened V by 4 bases and J by 2 bases, and 19 bases separated the two germline ends. This CDR3 contains 17 residues. The sample comprised PBMCs or T cells enriched from blood (not recorded which). The V call is TRBV27, the J call TRBJ2-3; possible D gene TRBD2, 7 bases. The TCR was taken from a woman aged 30 to 39 with acute COVID-19. CDR3 in DNA: TGTGCCAGCAGTTCCCCGCGGGCGGGGGCCGTCACAGATACGCAGTATTTT. It translates to CASSSPRAGAVTDTQYF.